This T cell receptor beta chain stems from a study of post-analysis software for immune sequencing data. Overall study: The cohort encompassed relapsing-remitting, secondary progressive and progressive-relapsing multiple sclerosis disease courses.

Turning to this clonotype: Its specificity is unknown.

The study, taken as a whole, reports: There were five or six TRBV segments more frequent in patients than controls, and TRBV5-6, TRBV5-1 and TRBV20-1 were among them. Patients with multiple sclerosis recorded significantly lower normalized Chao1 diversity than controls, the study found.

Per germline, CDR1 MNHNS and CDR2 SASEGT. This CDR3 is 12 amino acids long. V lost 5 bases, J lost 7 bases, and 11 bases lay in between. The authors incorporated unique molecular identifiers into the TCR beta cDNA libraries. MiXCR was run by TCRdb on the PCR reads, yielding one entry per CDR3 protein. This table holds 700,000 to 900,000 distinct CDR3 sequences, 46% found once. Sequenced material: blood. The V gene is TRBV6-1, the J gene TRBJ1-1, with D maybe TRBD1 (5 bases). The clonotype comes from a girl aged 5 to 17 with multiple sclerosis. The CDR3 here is CASSQRQFEAFF. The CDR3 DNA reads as TGTGCCAGCAGTCAGCGACAGTTTGAAGCTTTCTTT.